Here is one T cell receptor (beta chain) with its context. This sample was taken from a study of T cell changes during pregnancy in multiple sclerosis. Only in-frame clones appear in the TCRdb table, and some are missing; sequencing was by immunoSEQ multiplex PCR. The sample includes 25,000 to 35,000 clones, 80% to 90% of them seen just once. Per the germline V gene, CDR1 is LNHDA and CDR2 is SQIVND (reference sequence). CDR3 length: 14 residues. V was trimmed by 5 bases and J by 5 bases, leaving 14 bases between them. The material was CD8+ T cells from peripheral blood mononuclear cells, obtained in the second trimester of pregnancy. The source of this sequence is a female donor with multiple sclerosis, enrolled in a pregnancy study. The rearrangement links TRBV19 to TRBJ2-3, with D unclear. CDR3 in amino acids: CASSYQAALDTQYF. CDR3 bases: TGTGCCAGTAGTTACCAGGCAGCTTTAGATACGCAGTATTTT.